The 6 T cell receptor beta chains reported below all come from one sample, sequenced in a study of CD8 T cells in ankylosing spondylitis. TCRdb redid the calling of the 5' RACE reads with MiXCR, one entry per CDR3 protein. The sample shows under 950,000 distinct CDR3 sequences, under 20% of them seen only once. These TCRs are of unknown antigen specificity. Broader study findings: Blood from ankylosing spondylitis patients appeared to carry a characteristic roughly 8-variant TCR beta motif.

The sequenced sample consisted of blood, either unsorted or a sorted T cell fraction (not recorded which). Receptors originate from a male donor with ankylosing spondylitis.

The chain is built from TRBV5-4 and TRBJ2-7; D possibly corresponds to TRBD1 (6 bases). The V end was cut by 5 bases, the J end by 1 base, with 10 bases between. CDR1 and CDR2 from the germline V gene are SGHNT and YYREEE (reference sequence). The CDR3 totals 13 residues. CDR3 DNA: TGTGCCAGCAGACGACAGGATTCCTACGAGCAGTACTTC. It is translated as CASRRQDSYEQYF. Looking up the rest from reference TRBV5-4 and TRBJ2-7 gives the full variable domain: ETGVTQSPTHLIKTRGQQVTLRCSSQSGHNTVSWYQQALGQGPQFIFQYYREEENGRGNFPPRFSGLQFPNYSSELNVNALELDDSALYLCASRRQDSYEQYFGPGTRLTVT.

The J gene is TRBJ1-2, the V gene TRBV3-1, with D possibly being TRBD1 (5 bases). The germline V gene has CDR1 LGHDT and CDR2 YNNKEL (reference sequence). The CDR3 totals 15 residues. With 4 bases removed from V and 2 bases from J, the gap between germline ends came to 14 bases. The CDR3 nucleotides are TGTGCCAGCAGCCCGGGACTGACGATAAACTATGGCTACACCTTC. Translated, it gives CASSPGLTINYGYTF.

The chain has TRBV4-3 and TRBJ2-5; 9 positions agree with TRBD1. CDR3 length equals 15 residues. The germline gives CDR1 LGHNA, CDR2 YSLEER. Trimming removed 4 bases from V and 4 bases from J; junction bases left unmatched: 7. The CDR3 is CASSPGQGSRETQYF. The CDR3 coding sequence is TGCGCCAGCAGCCCCGGACAGGGGTCAAGAGAGACCCAGTACTTC.

The rearrangement joins TRBV6-1 to TRBJ1-4; 10 bases match TRBD1. The germline V gene has CDR1 MNHNS and CDR2 SASEGT. The CDR3 spans 16 residues. V shed 6 bases and J 1 base; nucleotides not matched to a gene: 5. The CDR3 here is CASRGTGAGTNEKLFF. The CDR3 DNA reads TGTGCCAGCAGAGGGACAGGGGCTGGAACTAATGAAAAACTGTTTTTT.

The chain employs TRBV6-2 or TRBV6-3 and TRBJ2-2, with a tentative D call TRBD2 (6 bases). Germline V gives CDR1 MNHEY, CDR2 SVGEGT. V gave up 2 bases and J gave up 0 bases, with 16 bases separating them. CDR3 size: 18 residues. CDR3 DNA sequence: TGTGCCAGCAGTTACCCTTTTTATAGCGGCCCGAACACCGGGGAGCTGTTTTTT. Translating gives CASSYPFYSGPNTGELFF.

This clonotype was seen only a few times. This chain joins TRBV20-1 and TRBJ1-5; weak D call: TRBD1 (5 bases). The V end lost 6 bases, the J end lost 0 bases, and 12 bases lay between the germline ends. The CDR3 loop spans 14 amino acids. CDR1 and CDR2 (germline): DFQATT, SNEGSKA (reference sequence). CDR3 protein: CSAARQHSNQPQHF. DNA for the CDR3: TGCAGTGCGGCCCGACAGCATAGCAATCAGCCCCAGCATTTT.